This TCR beta chain was identified in a study of Graves' ophthalmopathy and Graves' hyperthyroidism. This clonotype was counted a few times. TCR beta CDR3 regions were amplified from RNA transcripts. Scientists carried out first-round RT-PCR using HTBI primers and then a second-round multiplex PCR. TCRdb reprocessed the multiplex PCR reads with MiXCR, giving one entry per CDR3 protein. The sample includes about 740,000 distinct CDR3 sequences, 35% to 50% seen only once; the top ten take 40% to 55%. Germline V gives CDR1 MNHEY, CDR2 SVGAGI. This CDR3 is 13 amino acids long. V lost 2 bases, J lost 5 bases, and 10 bases lay in between.

The V call is TRBV6-5, the J call TRBJ2-7; D remains unclear. The sample comprised peripheral blood. This clonotype was obtained from an adult man with Graves' ophthalmopathy. CDR3 sequence reads: CASSYDGWNEQYF. CDR3 bases: TGTGCCAGCAGTTACGACGGGTGGAACGAGCAGTACTTC.